The 18 T cell receptor beta chains in this list originate from one sample, sequenced in a study of control samples from healthy donors and cancer patients. Produced via immunoSEQ multiplex PCR; TCRdb's table is partial and in-frame only. The sample records some 130,000 clones, around nine tenths being singletons. Sample: blood. The receptors here all came from a man aged 18 to 35 in good health.

The rearrangement uses TRBV6-5 and TRBJ1-1; the D is unclear. Germline CDR1 and CDR2: MNHEY and SVGAGI. This CDR3 has 15 amino acids. The V gene lost 2 bases and the J gene lost 3 bases, with 13 bases spanning the gap. Here the CDR3 DNA reads TGTGCCAGCAGTTACGCTCCAGGTGGGGACACTGAAGCTTTCTTT. Translation: CASSYAPGGDTEAFF.

This chain links TRBV2 with TRBJ1-5; no firm D call. The CDR3 covers 13 residues. From germline, CDR1 is SNHLY and CDR2 FYNNEI. Trimming left V 6 bases short and J 5 bases short, with 11 bases between. The CDR3 DNA sequence: TGTGCCAGCAGGGGTGGAGTTCATCAGCCCCAGCATTTT. Translated: CASRGGVHQPQHF.

The V call is TRBV6-1, the J call TRBJ1-2; weak D call: TRBD1 (5 bases). The V gene lost 3 bases and the J gene lost 2 bases, with 10 bases spanning the gap. CDR1 is MNHNS, CDR2 SASEGT, per germline. CDR3 length: 14 residues. CDR3 loop: CASSEHRKNYGYTF. CDR3 DNA: TGTGCCAGCAGTGAGCACAGGAAAAACTATGGCTACACCTTC.

This chain joins TRBV11-2 and TRBJ2-5, with 7 bases identical to TRBD2. The CDR3 is 14 residues long. J lost 4 bases, V lost 3 bases, and 5 bases had no gene match. The V gene's germline CDR1 is SGHAT and CDR2 FQNNGV. The CDR3 loop reads CASSFGGMRETQYF. The CDR3, as DNA: TGTGCCAGCAGCTTCGGGGGGATGAGAGAGACCCAGTACTTC.

The chain joins TRBV27 to TRBJ2-7; D perhaps matches TRBD1 (5 bases). There are 13 residues in the CDR3. The V and J ends lost 2 bases and 3 bases respectively, with 8 bases between them. The V gene's germline CDR1 is MNHEY and CDR2 SMNVEV (reference sequence). CDR3 protein: CASSLLRDYEQYF. CDR3 in DNA: TGTGCCAGCAGTTTACTCAGGGACTACGAGCAGTACTTC.

The CDR3 DNA is TGTGCCAGCTTGCTTTCACCCCTCCACTTT. Its protein product is CASLLSPLHF. This chain links TRBV11-2 with TRBJ1-6, with unresolved D. The V and J ends lost 8 bases and 9 bases respectively, with 5 bases between them. CDR3 size: 10 residues. Germline V lookup: CDR1 SGHAT, CDR2 FQNNGV.

This chain uses TRBV5-4 with TRBJ2-7, with D possibly called TRBD1 or TRBD2 (5 bases each). CDR3 length: 15 residues. CDR1 and CDR2 (germline): SGHNT, YYREEE (reference sequence). V was cut by 3 bases and J by 2 bases, with 15 bases left in between. For the CDR3, the DNA is TGTGCCAGCAGCTCCCGGGACCGAGAAGCCTACGAGCAGTACTTC. Amino acid sequence: CASSSRDREAYEQYF.

This clone was detected a few times. The gene calls are TRBV10-3 and TRBJ1-2, with a possible D match to TRBD1 (6 bases). In germline, CDR1 is ENHRY, CDR2 SYGVKD. This CDR3 is 14 amino acids long. Deletions cut 8 bases from V and 6 bases from J, with 19 bases between. The CDR3 nucleotides are TGTGCCATCCAGACAGGAGAACTATTCCATGGCTACACCTTC. Protein product: CAIQTGELFHGYTF.

This clone was counted once. The chain links TRBV9 to TRBJ2-2, with a possible D match to TRBD2 (6 bases). The CDR3 is made up of 16 amino acids. V lost 3 bases to trimming and J lost 2 bases, with 14 bases between them. The germline V gene encodes CDR1 SGDLS and CDR2 YYNGEE. The CDR3 nucleotides read TGTGCCAGCAGCGCAAAGCGGGTCCCCAACACCGGGGAGCTGTTTTTT. The encoded protein is CASSAKRVPNTGELFF.

The chain links TRBV4-1 to TRBJ1-2; unclear D gene. This CDR3 is built from 12 residues. The V end lost 5 bases, the J end lost 8 bases, and 12 bases lay between the germline ends. CDR1 is MGHRA and CDR2 is YSYEKL in the germline V gene. CDR3 bases: TGCGCCAGCAGCTACAGCGCCAGCGGCTACACCTTC. This translates into CASSYSASGYTF.

This clone has more than one count but fewer than ten. The chain links TRBV7-3 to TRBJ2-5; 8 positions agree with TRBD2. The germline gives CDR1 SGHTA, CDR2 FQGTGA. The CDR3 is made up of 13 amino acids. V was clipped by 5 bases and J by 7 bases; unmatched bases: 6. The CDR3: CASSATSAGTQYF. The CDR3 DNA reads TGTGCCAGCAGCGCGACTAGCGCGGGGACCCAGTACTTC.

The V gene is TRBV4-1, the J gene TRBJ2-1; D gene uncertain. With 1 base removed from V and 5 bases from J, the gap between germline ends came to 12 bases. The germline V gene has CDR1 MGHRA and CDR2 YSYEKL. The CDR3 length is 15 residues. The CDR3 here is CASSQVWGKDNEQFF. The CDR3 nucleotides are TGCGCCAGCAGCCAAGTTTGGGGAAAGGACAATGAGCAGTTCTTC.

The rearrangement links TRBV5-1 to TRBJ1-1; D is undetermined. The V end lost 4 bases, the J end lost 4 bases, and 14 bases lay between the germline ends. Germline loops: CDR1 SGHRS, CDR2 YFSETQ. The CDR3 runs 14 residues. The CDR3 reads CASSPVGVSTEAFF. The CDR3 coding sequence is TGCGCCAGCAGCCCGGTGGGAGTAAGCACTGAAGCTTTCTTT.

The table lists this clone with a count of one. This chain uses TRBV5-4 with TRBJ2-7, with D perhaps TRBD1 or TRBD2 (5 bases each). CDR1 and CDR2 from the germline V gene are SGHNT and YYREEE (reference sequence). The CDR3 sequence is 14 residues long. V was shortened by 3 bases and J by 2 bases, with 12 bases between the two germline ends. In DNA form, the CDR3 reads TGTGCCAGCAGCTGGGGACGGAGACCCTACGAGCAGTACTTC. This encodes CASSWGRRPYEQYF.

The chain couples TRBV10-3 to TRBJ2-1; maybe TRBD1 (6 bases). Germline V gene sequence: CDR1 ENHRY, CDR2 SYGVKD. Between the trimmed V and J ends, which lost 4 bases and 0 bases, there was a span of 10 bases. The CDR3 has 15 residues. For the CDR3, the DNA is TGTGCCATCAGTGCCGGGACAAGCTCCTACAATGAGCAGTTCTTC. It encodes CAISAGTSSYNEQFF.

The V call is TRBV9, the J call TRBJ2-7, with D maybe TRBD2 (5 bases). V lost 2 bases to trimming and J lost 6 bases, with 15 bases between them. Germline V gene lookup returns CDR1 SGDLS and CDR2 YYNGEE. The CDR3 totals 14 residues. The CDR3, as DNA: TGTGCCAGCAGCGTTGAGGGAGCACCTAGCGAGCAGTACTTC. It codes for CASSVEGAPSEQYF. The full variable domain, its missing parts supplied by reference TRBV9 and TRBJ2-7, is DSGVTQTPKHLITATGQRVTLRCSPRSGDLSVYWYQQSLDQGLQFLIQYYNGEERAKGNILERFSAQQFPDLHSELNLSSLELGDSALYFCASSVEGAPSEQYFGPGTRLTVT.

V usage is TRBV11-2 and J usage is TRBJ2-3, with 10 positions matching TRBD2. Germline V gene data show CDR1 as SGHAT and CDR2 as FQNNGV. The CDR3 has 15 amino acids. V lost 2 bases, J lost 6 bases, and 5 bases stayed unmatched. CDR3 protein: CASSLSGGARDTQYF. CDR3 DNA sequence: TGTGCCAGCAGCTTAAGCGGGGGGGCCCGGGATACGCAGTATTTT.

The V and J genes are TRBV7-9 and TRBJ1-1; 8 bases align to TRBD1. The CDR3 is 13 residues long. The germline V gene has CDR1 SEHNR and CDR2 FQNEAQ (reference sequence). V dropped 1 base and J dropped 11; count of bases not matched to a gene: 6. The DNA of the CDR3 is TGTGCCAGCAGCTTAGGGGCAGGGGGCCCGGCTTTCTTT. Translated: CASSLGAGGPAFF. The full variable domain, with the rest looked up from reference TRBV7-9 and TRBJ1-1, is DTGVSQNPRHKITKRGQNVTFRCDPISEHNRLYWYRQTLGQGPEFLTYFQNEAQLEKSRLLSDRFSAERPKGSFSTLEIQRTEQGDSAMYLCASSLGAGGPAFFGQGTRLTVV.